What follows are 15 T cell receptor beta chains derived from one specimen sequenced in a study of early T cells in non-severe SARS-CoV-2 infection. TCRdb fed the 5' RACE reads into MiXCR, producing one record per CDR3 protein. The table includes some 120,000 distinct CDR3 sequences, about 15% detected once. Sequencing input: whole blood. The receptor set was obtained from an adult who was a healthcare worker with PCR-confirmed SARS-CoV-2 infection or an uninfected control (not recorded which).

This clonotype was seen a few times. The genes are TRBV29-1 and TRBJ2-3; either TRBD1 or TRBD2 may fit D (5 bases each). The CDR3 has 13 amino acids. Trimming shortened V by 6 bases and J by 2 bases, and 12 bases separated the two germline ends. Germline CDR1 SQVTM, CDR2 ANQGSEA. The CDR3 DNA reads as TGCAGCGTACTTGGGGGAGTCACAGATACGCAGTATTTT. Translated, it gives CSVLGGVTDTQYF.

This clonotype was seen a handful of times. V and J are TRBV20-1 and TRBJ2-4; 14 nucleotides match TRBD2. Germline CDR1 and CDR2: DFQATT and SNEGSKA (reference sequence). J lost 3 bases, V lost 2 bases, and 6 bases had no gene match. This CDR3 contains 17 residues. The CDR3 is CSARPIGTSGGKNIQYF. The CDR3 DNA sequence: TGCAGTGCTAGACCCATCGGGACTAGCGGGGGCAAAAACATTCAGTACTTC.

This chain joins TRBV7-9 and TRBJ1-6, with D unresolved. The CDR3 totals 15 residues. Germline lookup yields CDR1 SEHNR and CDR2 FQNEAQ (reference sequence). The germline V and J ends were trimmed by 2 bases and 2 bases, with 7 bases remaining between them. The CDR3 DNA reads as TGTGCCAGCAGCTTACAACACGCCTATAATTCACCCCTCCACTTT. As protein: CASSLQHAYNSPLHF.

V gene TRBV7-2 combines with J gene TRBJ1-4; D is unresolved. CDR1 is SGHTA and CDR2 is FQGNSA in the germline V gene. Deletions cut 0 bases from V and 8 bases from J, with 13 bases between. This CDR3 comprises 15 residues. The CDR3 protein is CASSLAMGIGEKLFF. In DNA, the CDR3 is TGTGCCAGCAGCTTAGCCATGGGGATCGGCGAAAAACTGTTTTTT.

This clonotype has just a few counts. V usage is TRBV5-4 and J usage is TRBJ2-1; D is uncertain. CDR3 length: 14 amino acids. The V gene's germline CDR1 is SGHNT and CDR2 YYREEE (reference sequence). Deletions cut 4 bases from V and 3 bases from J, with 11 bases between. In DNA form, the CDR3 reads TGTGCCAGCAGCGACGGCACTCTCTACAATGAGCAGTTCTTC. It is translated as CASSDGTLYNEQFF.

This clonotype was seen a few times. The rearrangement uses TRBV12-3 or TRBV12-4 and TRBJ2-3; the match to TRBD2 covers 8 bases. The V and J ends lost 9 bases and 1 base, in that order; junction bases with no gene match: 3. This CDR3 contains 13 residues. The CDR3 sequence is CASERGRTDTQYF. As DNA, the CDR3 is TGTGCCAGTGAGCGGGGGCGCACAGATACGCAGTATTTT.

This clonotype has only a few counts. The rearrangement joins TRBV27 to TRBJ2-7, with D perhaps matching TRBD2 (6 bases). Germline V gives CDR1 MNHEY, CDR2 SMNVEV (reference sequence). The V gene lost 7 bases and the J gene lost 7 bases, with 11 bases spanning the gap. This CDR3 is 11 amino acids long. The CDR3 loop reads CASTFGGEQYF. In DNA, the CDR3 is TGTGCCAGCACCTTCGGGGGAGAGCAGTACTTC.

There are a few counts of this clonotype. This rearrangement joins TRBV6-6 to TRBJ2-7; D possibly corresponds to TRBD1 (6 bases). This CDR3 is built from 15 residues. The V end lost 6 bases, the J end lost 0 bases, and 15 bases lay between the germline ends. The germline V gene has CDR1 MNHNY and CDR2 SVGAGI (reference sequence). CDR3 DNA sequence: TGTGCCAGCAGCCTAACAGGGTATCGCTCCTACGAGCAGTACTTC. It codes for CASSLTGYRSYEQYF.

This chain links TRBV19 with TRBJ2-1; D might be TRBD1 or TRBD2, each matching 5 bases. Germline values: CDR1 LNHDA, CDR2 SQIVND (reference sequence). This CDR3 spans 14 amino acids. Trimming removed 3 bases at V and 7 bases at J, with 13 bases between. CDR3 loop: CASSIGAGGNEQFF. Here the CDR3 DNA reads TGTGCCAGTAGTATCGGGGCAGGTGGAAATGAGCAGTTCTTC. The complete variable domain, with remaining parts taken from reference TRBV19 and TRBJ2-1, reads DGGITQSPKYLFRKEGQNVTLSCEQNLNHDAMYWYRQDPGQGLRLIYYSQIVNDFQKGDIAEGYSVSREKKESFPLTVTSAQKNPTAFYLCASSIGAGGNEQFFGPGTRLTVL.

This clonotype was seen a handful of times. The chain recombines TRBV6-1 with TRBJ2-7; tentatively, D is TRBD1 (6 bases). This CDR3 has 14 amino acids. V lost 6 bases to trimming and J lost 4 bases, with 16 bases between them. Germline V lookup: CDR1 MNHNS, CDR2 SASEGT. CDR3 protein: CASRPIPQGYEQYF. The CDR3 nucleotides are TGTGCCAGCAGGCCGATTCCGCAGGGGTACGAGCAGTACTTC.

The rearrangement uses TRBV3-1 and TRBJ1-2; perhaps TRBD1 as D (5 bases). The V gene lost 4 bases and the J gene lost 3 bases, with 9 bases spanning the gap. The CDR3 consists of 13 residues. Germline values: CDR1 LGHDT, CDR2 YNNKEL (reference sequence). The CDR3 is CASSLAGHYGYTF. The CDR3 nucleotides read TGTGCCAGCAGCCTAGCGGGGCACTATGGCTACACCTTC.

Many counts were recorded for this clonotype. The V gene is TRBV28, the J gene TRBJ2-7; D possibly corresponds to TRBD1 (5 bases). Trimming took 8 bases from V and 8 from J, leaving 13 bases between them. The CDR3 length is 11 residues. Looked up from germline, CDR1 is MDHEN and CDR2 is SYDVKM. DNA of the CDR3: TGTGCCAGCCGTTCCCAGGGAAAGCAGTACTTC. It specifies CASRSQGKQYF.

The chain is built from TRBV19 and TRBJ2-1, with 10 positions matching TRBD2. The V gene end was trimmed by 3 bases and the J gene end by 0 bases; junction bases not matched to a gene: 11. The germline CDR1 and CDR2 sequences are LNHDA and SQIVND (reference sequence). The CDR3 covers 19 residues. The CDR3 DNA is TGTGCCAGTAGTATCGGGCTAGCGGGGGACCTGAGCTCCTACAATGAGCAGTTCTTC. As protein: CASSIGLAGDLSSYNEQFF. Looking up the rest from reference TRBV19 and TRBJ2-1 gives the full variable domain: DGGITQSPKYLFRKEGQNVTLSCEQNLNHDAMYWYRQDPGQGLRLIYYSQIVNDFQKGDIAEGYSVSREKKESFPLTVTSAQKNPTAFYLCASSIGLAGDLSSYNEQFFGPGTRLTVL.

This clonotype has only a few counts. The chain links TRBV5-6 to TRBJ2-1; a possible D gene is TRBD2 (6 bases). The CDR3 is 14 amino acids. Per the germline V gene, CDR1 is SGHDT and CDR2 is YYEEEE. Trimming shortened V by 2 bases and J by 2 bases, and 8 bases separated the two germline ends. The CDR3 loop reads CASSFGGAYNEQFF. CDR3 nucleotides: TGTGCCAGCAGCTTCGGGGGAGCCTACAATGAGCAGTTCTTC.

The chain combines TRBV27 with TRBJ2-4; a possible D gene is TRBD2 (7 bases). The germline CDR1 and CDR2 sequences are MNHEY and SMNVEV (reference sequence). Trimming took off 5 bases at V and 9 bases at J, with 8 bases between the two ends. CDR3 size: 11 residues. The CDR3 region is CASSRGGIQYF. For the CDR3, the DNA is TGTGCCAGCAGTAGGGGGGGCATTCAGTACTTC.